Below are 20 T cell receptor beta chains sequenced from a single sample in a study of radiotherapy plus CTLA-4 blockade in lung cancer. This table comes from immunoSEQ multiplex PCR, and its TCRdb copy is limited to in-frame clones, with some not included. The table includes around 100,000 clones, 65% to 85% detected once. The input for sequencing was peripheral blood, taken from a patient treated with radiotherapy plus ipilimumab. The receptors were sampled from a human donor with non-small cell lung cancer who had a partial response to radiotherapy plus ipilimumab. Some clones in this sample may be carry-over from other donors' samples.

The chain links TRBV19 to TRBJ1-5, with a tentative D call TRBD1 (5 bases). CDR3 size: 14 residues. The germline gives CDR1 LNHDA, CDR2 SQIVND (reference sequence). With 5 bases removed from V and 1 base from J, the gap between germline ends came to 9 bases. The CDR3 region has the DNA TGTGCCAGTAGTGGCAGGGAAAGCAATCAGCCCCAGCATTTT. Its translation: CASSGRESNQPQHF.

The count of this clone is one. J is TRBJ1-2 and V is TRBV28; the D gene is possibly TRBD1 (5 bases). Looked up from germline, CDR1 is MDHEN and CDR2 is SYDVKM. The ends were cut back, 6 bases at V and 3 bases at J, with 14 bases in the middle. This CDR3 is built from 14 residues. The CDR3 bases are TGTGCCAGCAGCCGAGCCGACAGTTACTATGGCTACACCTTC. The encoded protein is CASSRADSYYGYTF.

The CDR3 region has the DNA TGTGCCAGTAGCCAACCGGGACAGGGCGCAGGAAACACCATATATTTT. Amino acids: CASSQPGQGAGNTIYF. V usage is TRBV19 and J usage is TRBJ1-3, with 9 bases identical to TRBD1. This CDR3 spans 16 amino acids. V was pared by 6 bases and J by 4 bases, with 10 bases of the junction left unmatched. Germline assignment: CDR1 LNHDA and CDR2 SQIVND (reference sequence).

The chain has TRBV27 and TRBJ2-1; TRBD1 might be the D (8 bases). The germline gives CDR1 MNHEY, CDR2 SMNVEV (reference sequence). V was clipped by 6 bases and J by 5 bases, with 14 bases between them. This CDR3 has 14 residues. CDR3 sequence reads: CASSYRGGNNEQFF. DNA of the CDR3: TGTGCCAGCAGCTACAGGGGGGGGAACAATGAGCAGTTCTTC.

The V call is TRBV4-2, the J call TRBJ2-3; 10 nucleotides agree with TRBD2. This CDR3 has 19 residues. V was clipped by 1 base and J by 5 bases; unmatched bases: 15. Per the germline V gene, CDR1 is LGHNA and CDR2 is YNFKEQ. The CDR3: CASSQGWLAQREGIDTQYF. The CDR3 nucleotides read TGTGCCAGCAGCCAAGGGTGGCTTGCACAGCGGGAGGGGATAGATACGCAGTATTTT.

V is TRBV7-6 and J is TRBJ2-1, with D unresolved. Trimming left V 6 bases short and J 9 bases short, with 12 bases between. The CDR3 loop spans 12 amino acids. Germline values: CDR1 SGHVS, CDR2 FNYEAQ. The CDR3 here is CASSSPGPEQFF. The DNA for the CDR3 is TGTGCCAGCAGTTCCCCCGGTCCTGAGCAGTTCTTC.

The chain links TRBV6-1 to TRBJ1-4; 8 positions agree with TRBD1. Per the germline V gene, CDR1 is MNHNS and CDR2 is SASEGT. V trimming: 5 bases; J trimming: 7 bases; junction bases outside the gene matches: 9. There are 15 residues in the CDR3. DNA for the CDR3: TGTGCCAGCAGTCTCATCAGGGGGCGGAGTGAAAAACTGTTTTTT. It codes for CASSLIRGRSEKLFF.

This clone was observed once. The CDR3: CASSLRLAGGRGTDTQYF. The DNA for the CDR3 is TGTGCCAGCAGCTTAAGACTAGCGGGAGGGCGGGGCACAGATACGCAGTATTTT. The chain joins TRBV7-3 to TRBJ2-3; 14 positions match TRBD2. The V gene's germline CDR1 is SGHTA and CDR2 FQGTGA. The V segment lost 1 base and the J segment 1 base; nucleotides outside the gene matches: 4. The CDR3 is 18 amino acids.

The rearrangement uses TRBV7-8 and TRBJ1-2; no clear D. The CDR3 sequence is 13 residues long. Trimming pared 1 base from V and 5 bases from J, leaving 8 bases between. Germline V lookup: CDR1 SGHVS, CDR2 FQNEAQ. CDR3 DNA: TGTGCCAGCAGCTTAGGGGGAGGATATGGCTACACCTTC. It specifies CASSLGGGYGYTF.

CDR3 nucleotides: TGTGCCAGTAGCCGATTCGAGGGGGCGAGGGTTCAGCCCCAGCATTTT. It yields the protein CASSRFEGARVQPQHF. V and J are TRBV19 and TRBJ1-5; 7 nucleotides agree with TRBD1. This CDR3 has 16 residues. The trim removed 6 bases at V and 6 bases at J, leaving 14 bases unmatched. The V gene's germline CDR1 is LNHDA and CDR2 SQIVND (reference sequence).

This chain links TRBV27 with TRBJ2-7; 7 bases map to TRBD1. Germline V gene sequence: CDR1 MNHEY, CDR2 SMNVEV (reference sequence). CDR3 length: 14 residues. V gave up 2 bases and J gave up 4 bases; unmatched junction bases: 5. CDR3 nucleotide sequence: TGTGCCAGCAGTTTACGACAGGGCCCTTACGAGCAGTACTTC. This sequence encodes CASSLRQGPYEQYF.

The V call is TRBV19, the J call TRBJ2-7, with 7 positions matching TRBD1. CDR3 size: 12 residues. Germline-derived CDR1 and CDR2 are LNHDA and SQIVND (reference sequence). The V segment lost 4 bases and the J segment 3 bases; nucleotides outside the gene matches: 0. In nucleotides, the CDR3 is TGTGCCAGTAGTACAGGGGGCTACGAGCAGTACTTC. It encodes CASSTGGYEQYF. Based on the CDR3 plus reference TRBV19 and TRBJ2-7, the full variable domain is DGGITQSPKYLFRKEGQNVTLSCEQNLNHDAMYWYRQDPGQGLRLIYYSQIVNDFQKGDIAEGYSVSREKKESFPLTVTSAQKNPTAFYLCASSTGGYEQYFGPGTRLTVT.

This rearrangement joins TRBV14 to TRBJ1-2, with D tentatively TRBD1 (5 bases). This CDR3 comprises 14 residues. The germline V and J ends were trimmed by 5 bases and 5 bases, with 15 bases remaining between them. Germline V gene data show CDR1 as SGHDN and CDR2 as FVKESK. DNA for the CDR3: TGTGCCAGCAGCGGCCTTCGCGGGGGGTATGGCTACACCTTC. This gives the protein CASSGLRGGYGYTF.

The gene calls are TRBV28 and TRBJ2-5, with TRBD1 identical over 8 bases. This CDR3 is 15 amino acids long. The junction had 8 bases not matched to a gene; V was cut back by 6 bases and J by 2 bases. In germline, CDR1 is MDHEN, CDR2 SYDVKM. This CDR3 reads CASSTGQGLQETQYF. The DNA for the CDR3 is TGTGCCAGCAGCACCGGACAGGGCCTACAAGAGACCCAGTACTTC.

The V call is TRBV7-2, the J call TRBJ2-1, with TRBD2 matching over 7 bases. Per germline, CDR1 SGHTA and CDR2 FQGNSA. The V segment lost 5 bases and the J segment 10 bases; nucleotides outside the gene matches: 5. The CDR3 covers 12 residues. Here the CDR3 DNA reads TGTGCCAGCAGCCGGGACTATAGGGAGCAGTTCTTC. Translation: CASSRDYREQFF.

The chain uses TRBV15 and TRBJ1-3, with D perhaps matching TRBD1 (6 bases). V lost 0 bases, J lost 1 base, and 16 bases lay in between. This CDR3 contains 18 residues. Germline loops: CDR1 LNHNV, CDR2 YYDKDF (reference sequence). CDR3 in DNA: TGTGCCACCAGCAGAGATTACGGGGGGCTAGGTTCTGGAAACACCATATATTTT. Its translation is CATSRDYGGLGSGNTIYF. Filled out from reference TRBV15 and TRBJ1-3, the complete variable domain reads DAMVIQNPRYQVTQFGKPVTLSCSQTLNHNVMYWYQQKSSQAPKLLFHYYDKDFNNEADTPDNFQSRRPNTSFCFLDIRSPGLGDTAMYLCATSRDYGGLGSGNTIYFGEGSWLTVV.

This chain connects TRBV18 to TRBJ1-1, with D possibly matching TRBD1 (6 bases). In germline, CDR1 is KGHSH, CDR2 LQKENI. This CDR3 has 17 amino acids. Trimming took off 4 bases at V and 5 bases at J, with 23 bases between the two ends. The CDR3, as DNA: TGTGCCAGCTCACTTTTTACCTCCAGGGGTGGTGAGACTGAAGCTTTCTTT. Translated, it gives CASSLFTSRGGETEAFF.

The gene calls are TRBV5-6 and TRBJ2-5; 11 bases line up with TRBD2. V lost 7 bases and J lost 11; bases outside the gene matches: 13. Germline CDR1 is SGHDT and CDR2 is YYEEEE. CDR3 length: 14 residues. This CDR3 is CASYFGLAGGEQYF. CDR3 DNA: TGTGCCAGCTACTTTGGGCTAGCGGGGGGTGAGCAGTACTTC.

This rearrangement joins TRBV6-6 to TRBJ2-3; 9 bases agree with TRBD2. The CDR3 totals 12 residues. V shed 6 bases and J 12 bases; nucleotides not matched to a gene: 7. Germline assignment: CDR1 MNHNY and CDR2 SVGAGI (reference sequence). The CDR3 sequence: CASSYERGDQYF. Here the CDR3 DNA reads TGTGCCAGCAGCTATGAGCGGGGGGACCAGTATTTT.

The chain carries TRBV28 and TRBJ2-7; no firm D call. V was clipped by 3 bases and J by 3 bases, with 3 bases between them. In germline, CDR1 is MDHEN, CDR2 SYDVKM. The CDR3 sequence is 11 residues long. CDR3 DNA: TGTGCCAGCAGTTTCCTCTACGAGCAGTACTTC. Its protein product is CASSFLYEQYF.